These T cell receptor beta chains were read from a single sample in a study of blood T cell repertoires in COVID-19. Clones were sequenced by immunoSEQ multiplex PCR, and TCRdb holds only the in-frame ones, with some missing. The profile covers around 68,000 clones, with 87% appearing a single time and roughly 6.5% taken by the ten largest. Sequencing was performed on peripheral blood. Receptors were obtained from a man aged 50-59 years with active COVID-19. Both conserved end residues are part of each CDR3. The D gene is left open where the match is weak. Not all rows give a size; the values are once, few, many and, for expanded clones, a class.

abundance	d_gene	v_gene	j_gene	CDR3nt	CDR3aa
.	.	TRBV30	TRBJ1-2	TGTGCCTGGAGTGTAGCGGGATCGACGATCTATGGCTACACCTTC	CAWSVAGSTIYGYTF
.	TRBD2	TRBV4-3	TRBJ2-7	TGCGCCAGCAGCCAAGTACTAGCGGGTTCCTACGAGCAGTACTTC	CASSQVLAGSYEQYF
.	.	TRBV6-6	TRBJ2-2	TGTGCCAGCAGTTACTCGGGAGTGAGCCCCGGGGAGCTGTTTTTT	CASSYSGVSPGELFF
.	TRBD2	TRBV7-3	TRBJ2-1	TGTGCCAGCAGCGCGGGACTAGCGGGGGGGACCTACAATGAGCAGTTCTTC	CASSAGLAGGTYNEQFF
few	TRBD1	TRBV5-1	TRBJ2-7	TGCGCCAGCAGCTTGGAGGGACAGTCCTACGAGCAGTACTTC	CASSLEGQSYEQYF
once	.	TRBV28	TRBJ2-1	TGTGCCAGCAGTTTACAGGCTCTTAGTGAGCAGTTCTTC	CASSLQALSEQFF
.	TRBD2	TRBV11-1	TRBJ2-7	TGTGCCAGCAGCTCGCCTGGGCTAGCGGCCTACGAGCAGTACTTC	CASSSPGLAAYEQYF
.	TRBD2	TRBV27	TRBJ2-7	TGTGCCAGCAGCCCGATGGAGTCGGGACTAGCTTTTTTGGATCTTTACGAGCAGTACTTC	CASSPMESGLAFLDLYEQYF
.	.	TRBV6-2/TRBV6-3	TRBJ2-5	TGTGCCAGCAGTTACCTATCGCTAGCTTCAGAGACCCAGTACTTC	CASSYLSLASETQYF
.	TRBD2	TRBV5-6	TRBJ2-2	TGTGCCAGCAGCTTGTCTTTAGCGGGAGCCCCCGGGGAGCTGTTTTTT	CASSLSLAGAPGELFF
.	.	TRBV6-5	TRBJ2-2	TGTGCCAGCAGTTATCAACTCGAGACTGGCACCGGGGAGCTGTTTTTT	CASSYQLETGTGELFF
.	.	TRBV5-6	TRBJ1-6	TGTGCCAGCATGAATAGAGGTCAGACAGCGAATTCACCCCTCCACTTT	CASMNRGQTANSPLHF
.	TRBD2	TRBV10-3	TRBJ2-7	TGTGCGACGGGCGAAGCGGGAGGGAACGAGCAGTACTTC	CATGEAGGNEQYF
.	.	TRBV27	TRBJ2-6	TGTGCCAGCAGTTTATACCAGTCCTCTGGGGCCAACGTCCTGACTTTC	CASSLYQSSGANVLTF
.	.	TRBV4-3	TRBJ2-3	TGCGCCAGCAGCCAAGACGGGGGTGTCATCACAGATACGCAGTATTTT	CASSQDGGVITDTQYF
.	.	TRBV27	TRBJ2-2	TGTGCCAGCAGTTTCGGACTGGCGAACACCGGGGAGCTGTTTTTT	CASSFGLANTGELFF
.	.	TRBV28	TRBJ2-7	TGTGCCAGCAGTTCCGAGCGACAGAAAGCCTACGAGCAGTACTTC	CASSSERQKAYEQYF
.	TRBD1	TRBV5-7	TRBJ2-7	TGTGCCAGCAGCAGGGTCCAGGGACAGTTGAACTACGAGCAGTACTTC	CASSRVQGQLNYEQYF
.	TRBD2	TRBV4-2	TRBJ2-5	TGTGCCAGCAGCCTTGAGACTAGCGGGGGGGCGGGAGAGACCCAGTACTTC	CASSLETSGGAGETQYF
.	.	TRBV6-2/TRBV6-3	TRBJ2-7	TGTGCCAGCAGCCCTTCAAAATCTTGGCTCGAGCAGTACTTC	CASSPSKSWLEQYF
.	.	TRBV7-2	TRBJ2-5	TGTGCCAGCAGCTTAGCGCGGTGGGACCAAGAGACCCAGTACTTC	CASSLARWDQETQYF
.	TRBD2	TRBV6-1	TRBJ2-6	TGTGCCAGCAGTGACTTACTAGCGGCTTATAGCTCTGGGGCCAACGTCCTGACTTTC	CASSDLLAAYSSGANVLTF
.	.	TRBV21-1	TRBJ2-5	TGTGCCAACTACCTCCCCCCGGGAGCCACAGAGACCCAGTACTTC	CANYLPPGATETQYF
.	TRBD1	TRBV5-1	TRBJ1-3	TGCGCCAGCAGCCCGACAGGGACCTCTGGAAACACCATATATTTT	CASSPTGTSGNTIYF
.	TRBD1	TRBV6-2/TRBV6-3	TRBJ2-7	TGTGCCAGCAGCTGGACAGGCTACGAGCAGTACTTC	CASSWTGYEQYF
.	.	TRBV30	TRBJ1-6	TGTGCCTGGAGTGTAGGGGGTTCACCCCTCCACTTT	CAWSVGGSPLHF
.	.	TRBV27	TRBJ2-7	TGTGCCAGCAGTTTATCTCGTCCCGACAGGAGCTCCTACGAGCAGTACTTC	CASSLSRPDRSSYEQYF
.	TRBD1	TRBV2	TRBJ2-2	TGTGCCAGCAGAGGGAGAACCGGGACAGGGAGTACCGGGGAGCTGTTTTTT	CASRGRTGTGSTGELFF
.	TRBD1	TRBV9	TRBJ1-2	TGTGCCAGCAGCGCCCGAGGAGCGGGTGGGGGCTCCGACAGGGGAGCTAACTATGGCTACACCTTC	CASSARGAGGGSDRGANYGYTF
.	.	TRBV7-9	TRBJ1-5	TGTGCCAGTACTCGGGGAGTCAATCAGCCCCAGCATTTT	CASTRGVNQPQHF
.	.	TRBV5-4	TRBJ2-3	TGTGCCAGCAGAACTCAGGGTAGCACAGATACGCAGTATTTT	CASRTQGSTDTQYF
.	.	TRBV21-1	TRBJ1-6	TGTGCCACCATAAAGCAGGGACAGTATAATTCACCCCTCCACTTT	CATIKQGQYNSPLHF
.	.	TRBV5-8	TRBJ1-1	TGTGCCAGCAGCTCTCAGTACAGGGTAACTGAAGCTTTCTTT	CASSSQYRVTEAFF
.	TRBD1	TRBV19	TRBJ1-5	TGTGCCAGTAGTTCCGGGACAGGGGGCAATCAGCCCCAGCATTTT	CASSSGTGGNQPQHF
.	.	TRBV9	TRBJ2-1	TGTGCCAGCACCCGACAGATCAACAATGAGCAGTTCTTC	CASTRQINNEQFF
few	.	TRBV28	TRBJ2-1	TGTGCCAGTGGCTCCCCCTACGACAGGCTCGGGTTACTCTTC	CASGSPYDRLGLLF
.	TRBD1	TRBV28	TRBJ1-2	TGTGCCAGCAGTGTCCCAGACGACAGGGGGCCTGGCTACACCTTC	CASSVPDDRGPGYTF
once	.	TRBV7-3	TRBJ2-3	TGTGCCAGCAGCCAGGGTGGTCGAAACACAGATACGCAGTATTTT	CASSQGGRNTDTQYF
.	TRBD2	TRBV3-1/TRBV3-2	TRBJ2-7	TGTGCCAGCAGCCAAGCAGCGGGGAAGAGCTACGAGCAGTACTTC	CASSQAAGKSYEQYF
.	TRBD2	TRBV5-4	TRBJ2-5	TGTGCCAGCAGCCGACTAGCGGGGGGACAACAAGAGACCCAGTACTTC	CASSRLAGGQQETQYF
.	.	TRBV25-1	TRBJ2-5	TGTGCCAGCAGTGTGTTGGGGCAGGGGTTACAAGAGACCCAGTACTTC	CASSVLGQGLQETQYF
.	.	TRBV21-1	TRBJ1-2	TGTGCCAGCAGCAAAGACAGCCCTGATCGTAACGACTATGGCTACACCTTC	CASSKDSPDRNDYGYTF
.	TRBD1	TRBV24-1	TRBJ2-3	TGTGCCACCAGTGACTACAAGAACAGGGGGCACACAGATACGCAGTATTTT	CATSDYKNRGHTDTQYF
.	.	TRBV18	TRBJ2-5	TGTGCCAGCTCATTCAGTCAGGGGAGCCAAGAGACCCAGTACTTC	CASSFSQGSQETQYF
few	TRBD1	TRBV7-6	TRBJ2-7	TGTGCCAGCAGCTTTAAGCCGTTCGTTGGAACAGGGGATTTCTACGAGCAGTACTTC	CASSFKPFVGTGDFYEQYF
once	.	TRBV7-8	TRBJ2-7	TGTGCCAGCAGCTCTAGACGGCTCCACTCCTACGAGCAGTACTTC	CASSSRRLHSYEQYF
once	.	TRBV27	TRBJ1-1	TGTGCCAGCAGAATTTCTGGGGGGACTGAAGCTTTCTTT	CASRISGGTEAFF
.	.	TRBV5-1	TRBJ2-5	TGCGCCAGCAGCTTGAACAGCCAAGAGACCCAGTACTTC	CASSLNSQETQYF
.	TRBD1	TRBV27	TRBJ2-7	TGTGCCAGCAGTTTCTTACAGAGGGGGCCCTACGAGCAGTACTTC	CASSFLQRGPYEQYF